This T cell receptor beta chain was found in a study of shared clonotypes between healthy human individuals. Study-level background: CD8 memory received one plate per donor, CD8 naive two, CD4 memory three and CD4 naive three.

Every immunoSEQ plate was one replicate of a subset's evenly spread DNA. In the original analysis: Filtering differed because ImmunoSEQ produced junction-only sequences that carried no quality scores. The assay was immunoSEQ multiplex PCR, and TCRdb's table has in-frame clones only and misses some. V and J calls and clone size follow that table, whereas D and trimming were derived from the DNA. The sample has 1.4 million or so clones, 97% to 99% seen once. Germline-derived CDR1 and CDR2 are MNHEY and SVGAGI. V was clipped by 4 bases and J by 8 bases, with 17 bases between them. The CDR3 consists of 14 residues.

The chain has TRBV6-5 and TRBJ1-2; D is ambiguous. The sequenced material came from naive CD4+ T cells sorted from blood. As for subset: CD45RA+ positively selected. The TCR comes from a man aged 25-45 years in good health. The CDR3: CASSSLGSELGYTF. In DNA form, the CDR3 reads TGTGCCAGCAGTTCCCTCGGTTCAGAATTAGGCTACACCTTC.